What follows is one T cell receptor (beta chain) and its context. The sample comes from a study of T cells of healthy individuals. TCRdb recomputed calls from the 5' RACE reads with MiXCR, one row per CDR3 protein. The sample records about 63,000 distinct CDR3 sequences, 15% to 20% being singletons. The source of this sequence is a human donor in good health.

CDR3 residues: CSASVSGGRNTGELFF. The CDR3 coding sequence is TGCAGTGCTAGTGTTAGCGGGGGGAGGAACACCGGGGAGCTGTTTTTT. The chain is built from TRBV20-1 and TRBJ2-2; 10 positions agree with TRBD2. The germline V gene encodes CDR1 DFQATT and CDR2 SNEGSKA (reference sequence). This CDR3 comprises 16 residues. V was clipped by 3 bases and J by 1 base; unmatched bases: 5.